This T cell receptor (beta chain) derives from a study of radiation and T cells in renal cell carcinoma. Study details: Nephrectomy followed 15 Gy stereotactic body radiation by 4 weeks.

Measured with immunoSEQ multiplex PCR; TCRdb has only the in-frame clones, and not every one. Altogether approximately 150,000 clones are present, approximately 87% being singletons, with the ten largest covering approximately 22%. The CDR3 consists of 16 residues. The trim removed 0 bases at V and 7 bases at J, leaving 8 bases unmatched. Time point noted: baseline pretreatment blood. The treatment: 15 Gy SBRT to primary tumor, nephrectomy 4 weeks later. Radiation-treated patients gave blood at baseline, week 2 and week 4. Clear cell pathology was present in this patient's renal cell carcinoma. The sequence was obtained from a woman between 45 and 65 years old with renal cell carcinoma. The sequencing used blood, collected from a patient whose treatment included radiotherapy and nephrectomy. The genes are TRBV23-1 and TRBJ2-1; 8 bases agree with TRBD2. TRBV23-1 is annotated as an ORF whose role is uncertain. The CDR3 spells CASSQSEAGGSNEQFF. In DNA form, the CDR3 reads TGCGCCAGCAGTCAATCGGAGGCGGGAGGAAGTAATGAGCAGTTCTTC.